A single T cell receptor beta chain is shown here with its context. Its specificity is unknown. This record comes from a study of OX40 agonist ivuxolimab in advanced cancers. Study overall: The study gave patients intravenous ivuxolimab at 0.01 to 10 mg/kg every 2 weeks. Participants averaged approximately 65 years of age (range 23 to 79) and were around 80% male.

Regarding the study as a whole: Researchers report that CD8+ T cells had, on average, more expanded clones than CD4+. Within 6 weeks, CD4+ and CD8+ blood T cells expanded clonally at 0.1 to 3.0 mg/kg.

Produced via immunoSEQ multiplex PCR; TCRdb's table is partial and in-frame only. The sample carries about 6,900 clones, roughly 80% recorded once. The CDR3 runs to 13 residues. The V end was cut by 7 bases, the J end by 0 bases, with 13 bases between. Germline V gene sequence: CDR1 SQVTM, CDR2 ANQGSEA. This TCR derives from an adult with an advanced solid tumor such as melanoma, head and neck, liver or kidney cancer. The starting material was CD4+ or CD8+ T cells sorted from blood, obtained in a trial of the OX40 agonist ivuxolimab. The V and J genes are TRBV29-1 and TRBJ2-7; maybe TRBD2 (7 bases). The CDR3 nucleotides read TGCAGCGCGGAGGGGGGGAGCTCCTACGAGCAGTACTTC. Its protein product is CSAEGGSSYEQYF.